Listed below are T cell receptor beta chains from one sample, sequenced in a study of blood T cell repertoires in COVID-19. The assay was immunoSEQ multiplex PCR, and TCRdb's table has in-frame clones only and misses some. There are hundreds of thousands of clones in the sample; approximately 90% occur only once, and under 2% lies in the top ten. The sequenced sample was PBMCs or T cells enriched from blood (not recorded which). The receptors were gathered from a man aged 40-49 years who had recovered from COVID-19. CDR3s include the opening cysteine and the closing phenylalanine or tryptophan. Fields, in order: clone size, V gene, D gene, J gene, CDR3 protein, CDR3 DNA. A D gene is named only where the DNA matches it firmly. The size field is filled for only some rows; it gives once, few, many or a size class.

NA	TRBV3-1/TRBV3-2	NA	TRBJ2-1	CASSPESGVPHEQFF	TGTGCCAGCAGCCCTGAGTCGGGAGTCCCCCATGAGCAGTTCTTC
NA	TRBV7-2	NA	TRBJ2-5	CASSPGGAQETQYF	TGTGCCAGCAGCCCCGGCGGGGCCCAAGAGACCCAGTACTTC
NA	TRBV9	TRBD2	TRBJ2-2	CASSPYSGGGTGELFF	TGTGCCAGCAGCCCCTATAGCGGGGGAGGCACCGGGGAGCTGTTTTTT
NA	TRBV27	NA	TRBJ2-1	CASSTTPPGVTYNEQFF	TGTGCCAGCAGTACAACACCTCCGGGGGTGACCTACAATGAGCAGTTCTTC
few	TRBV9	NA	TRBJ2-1	CASSPGVGEQFF	TGTGCCAGCAGCCCAGGGGTTGGGGAGCAGTTCTTC
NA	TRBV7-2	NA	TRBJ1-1	CASSLHFTNTEAFF	TGTGCCAGCAGCTTACACTTTACCAACACTGAAGCTTTCTTT
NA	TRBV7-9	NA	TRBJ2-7	CASSLEQGGYEQYF	TGTGCCAGCAGCTTAGAACAGGGTGGCTACGAGCAGTACTTC
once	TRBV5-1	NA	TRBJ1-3	CASRVDFSGNTIYF	TGCGCCAGCAGGGTCGACTTCTCTGGAAACACCATATATTTT
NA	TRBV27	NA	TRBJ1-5	CASSLRSSLQPQHF	TGTGCCAGCAGTTTGAGGAGCAGTCTCCAGCCCCAGCATTTT
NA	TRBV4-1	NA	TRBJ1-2	CASLNSRSNGYTF	TGCGCCAGCCTTAACTCCCGCTCGAATGGCTACACCTTC
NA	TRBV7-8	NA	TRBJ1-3	CASTGTRGPGNTIYF	TGTGCCAGCACCGGAACAAGGGGCCCTGGAAACACCATATATTTT
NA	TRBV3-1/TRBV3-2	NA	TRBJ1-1	CASSHGPAEAFF	TGTGCCAGCAGCCACGGTCCCGCCGAAGCTTTCTTT
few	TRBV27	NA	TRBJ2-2	CASSQNTGELFF	TGTGCCAGCAGCCAGAACACCGGGGAGCTGTTTTTT
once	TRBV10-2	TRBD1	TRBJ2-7	CASRTEDRGLYEQYF	TGCGCCAGCAGAACCGAGGACAGGGGGTTGTACGAGCAGTACTTC
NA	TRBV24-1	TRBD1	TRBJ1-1	CATSDAGTGDTEAFF	TGTGCCACCAGTGATGCCGGGACAGGGGACACTGAAGCTTTCTTT
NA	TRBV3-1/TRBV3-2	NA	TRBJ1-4	CASSQGRQGSKLFF	TGTGCCAGCAGCCAAGGAAGGCAGGGATCAAAACTGTTTTTT
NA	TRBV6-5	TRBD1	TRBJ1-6	CASSGTGSWNSPLHF	TGTGCCAGCAGCGGGACAGGGTCGTGGAATTCACCCCTCCACTTT
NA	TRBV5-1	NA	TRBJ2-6	CASSPTTGVSGANVLTF	TGCGCCAGCAGTCCTACGACAGGCGTCTCTGGGGCCAACGTCCTGACTTTC
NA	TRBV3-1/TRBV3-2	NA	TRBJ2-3	CASSPPPGVRASTDTQYF	TGTGCCAGCAGCCCCCCCCCTGGGGTGCGGGCTAGCACAGATACGCAGTATTTT
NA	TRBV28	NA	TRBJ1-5	CASSLLGTHQHF	TGTGCCAGCAGTTTGCTCGGGACACACCAGCATTTT
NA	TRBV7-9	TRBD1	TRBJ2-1	CASSSRQGAGYNEQFF	TGTGCCAGCAGCTCCCGACAGGGGGCAGGCTACAATGAGCAGTTCTTC
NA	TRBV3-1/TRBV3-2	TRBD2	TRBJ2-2	CASRGGKTGELFF	TGTGCCAGCCGGGGGGGTAAAACCGGGGAGCTGTTTTTT
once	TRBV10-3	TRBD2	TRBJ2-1	CAISGYLLAGAVNEQFF	TGTGCCATCAGTGGGTATTTGCTAGCGGGGGCCGTCAATGAGCAGTTCTTC
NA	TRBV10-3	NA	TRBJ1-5	CAISESGSLQPQHF	TGTGCCATCAGTGAGTCCGGGAGCCTCCAGCCCCAGCATTTT
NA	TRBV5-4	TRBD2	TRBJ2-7	CASSLGLAGREQYF	TGTGCCAGCAGCTTGGGACTAGCGGGTAGGGAGCAGTACTTC
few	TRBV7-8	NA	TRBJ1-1	CASSVRELNTEAFF	TGTGCCAGCAGCGTCAGGGAATTGAACACTGAAGCTTTCTTT
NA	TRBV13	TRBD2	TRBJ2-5	CASSLPAAGGETQYF	TGTGCCAGCAGCCTTCCCGCTGCGGGAGGGGAGACCCAGTACTTC
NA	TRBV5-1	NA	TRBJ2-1	CASSQENGYNEQFF	TGCGCCAGCAGTCAGGAAAACGGATACAATGAGCAGTTCTTC
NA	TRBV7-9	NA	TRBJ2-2	CASSSTTGELFF	TGTGCCAGCAGTTCTACCACCGGGGAGCTGTTTTTT
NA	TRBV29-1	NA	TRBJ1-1	CSVYMNTEAFF	TGCAGCGTATACATGAACACTGAAGCTTTCTTT
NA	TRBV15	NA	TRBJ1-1	CATSRDYEELNTEAFF	TGTGCCACCAGCAGAGATTATGAGGAATTGAACACTGAAGCTTTCTTT
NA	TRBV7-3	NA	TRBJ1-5	CASSLGGPNQPQHF	TGTGCCAGCAGCTTGGGGGGGCCGAATCAGCCCCAGCATTTT
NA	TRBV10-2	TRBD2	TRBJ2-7	CASSESRGGRYEQYF	TGCGCCAGCAGTGAGTCTCGGGGGGGTCGCTACGAGCAGTACTTC
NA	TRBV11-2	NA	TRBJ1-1	CASSFVMNTEAFF	TGTGCCAGCAGTTTCGTTATGAACACTGAAGCTTTCTTT
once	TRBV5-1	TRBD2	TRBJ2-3	CASSPLTSGMGTDTQYF	TGCGCCAGCAGCCCACTAACTAGCGGGATGGGCACAGATACGCAGTATTTT
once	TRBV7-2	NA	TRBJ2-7	CASSSLSSTEQYF	TGTGCCAGCAGCTCCTTATCTAGCACCGAGCAGTACTTC
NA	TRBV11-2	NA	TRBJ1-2	CASSITREGDGYTF	TGTGCCAGCAGCATTACCCGCGAGGGGGATGGCTACACCTTC
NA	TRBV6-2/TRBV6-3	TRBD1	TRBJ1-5	CASSYPPQDRGHNQPQHF	TGTGCCAGCAGTTACCCACCCCAGGACAGGGGGCACAATCAGCCCCAGCATTTT
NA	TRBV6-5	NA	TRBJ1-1	CASSQTETEAFF	TGTGCCAGCAGCCAAACAGAGACTGAAGCTTTCTTT
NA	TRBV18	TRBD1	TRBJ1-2	CASSTAGTGFSGYTF	TGTGCCAGCTCAACAGCCGGGACAGGGTTTAGCGGCTACACCTTC
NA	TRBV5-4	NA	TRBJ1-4	CASSQATTRNEKLFF	TGTGCCAGCAGCCAGGCGACAACCCGAAATGAAAAACTGTTTTTT
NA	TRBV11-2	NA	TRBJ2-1	CASSFGANSYNEQFF	TGTGCCAGCAGCTTTGGGGCAAACTCCTACAATGAGCAGTTCTTC
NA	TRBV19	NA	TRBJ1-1	CASSSTFYTEAFF	TGTGCCAGTAGTAGTACATTTTACACTGAAGCTTTCTTT
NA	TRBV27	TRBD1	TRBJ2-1	CASSEDRGNEQFF	TGTGCCAGCAGTGAGGACAGGGGCAATGAGCAGTTCTTC
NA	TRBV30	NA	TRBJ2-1	CANQGPSYNEQFF	TGTGCTAACCAGGGGCCCTCCTACAATGAGCAGTTCTTC
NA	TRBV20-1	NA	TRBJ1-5	CSAQGSQPQHF	TGCAGTGCGCAGGGTAGTCAGCCCCAGCATTTT
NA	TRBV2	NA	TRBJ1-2	CASSEEGFGGGYTF	TGTGCCAGCAGTGAAGAGGGTTTCGGGGGTGGCTACACCTTC
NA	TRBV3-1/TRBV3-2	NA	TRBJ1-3	CASSLDRNTIYF	TGTGCCAGCAGCCTGGACAGAAACACCATATATTTT